These 32 T cell receptor beta chains share one sample of origin, sequenced in a study of CD8 T cells in ankylosing spondylitis. TCRdb re-analysed the 5' RACE reads in MiXCR, keeping a single row per CDR3 protein. This repertoire shows around 25,000 distinct CDR3 sequences, approximately 16% found once; its top ten account for approximately 29%. Sequencing was done on a sample of blood. The receptors derive from a male donor with ankylosing spondylitis or in good health (not recorded which).

This clonotype is medium-sized by share. J is TRBJ2-3 and V is TRBV20-1; unclear D gene. CDR3 length: 13 residues. V was clipped by 5 bases and J by 5 bases, with 14 bases between them. The germline gives CDR1 DFQATT, CDR2 SNEGSKA (reference sequence). For the CDR3, the DNA is TGCAGTGCTGACCAAATAATGGAAGATACGCAGTATTTT. Its protein is CSADQIMEDTQYF.

This clonotype was counted between two and nine times. The chain couples TRBV5-1 to TRBJ1-1, with no clear D. The length of the CDR3 is 12 residues. The germline V gene encodes CDR1 SGHRS and CDR2 YFSETQ. V was clipped by 5 bases and J by 8 bases, with 13 bases between them. The CDR3 DNA reads TGCGCCAGCAGAATTACGGAATCCGAAGCTTTCTTT. It is translated as CASRITESEAFF.

This clonotype was seen many times. V is TRBV4-1 and J is TRBJ1-5; possibly TRBD1 for D (5 bases). From germline, CDR1 is MGHRA and CDR2 YSYEKL. Trimming left V 2 bases short and J 4 bases short, with 15 bases between. This CDR3 region has 16 residues. In nucleotides, the CDR3 is TGCGCCAGCAGCCAACCTCTGATGGGGCCAAATCAGCCCCAGCATTTT. Translated: CASSQPLMGPNQPQHF.

This clonotype has just a few counts. The chain employs TRBV29-1 and TRBJ2-5; 8 bases align to TRBD2. This CDR3 is 13 amino acids long. V dropped 2 bases and J dropped 5; count of bases not matched to a gene: 4. Germline loops: CDR1 SQVTM, CDR2 ANQGSEA. The CDR3 is CSVETGGQETQYF. The CDR3 nucleotides read TGCAGCGTTGAAACGGGGGGGCAGGAGACCCAGTACTTC.

The chain employs TRBV6-6 and TRBJ2-4, with TRBD1 as a possible D gene (6 bases). This CDR3 has 13 amino acids. Between the trimmed V and J ends, which lost 6 bases and 0 bases, there was a span of 6 bases. The germline gives CDR1 MNHNY, CDR2 SVGAGI (reference sequence). The DNA for the CDR3 is TGTGCCAGCAGACAGGGAGCCAAAAACATTCAGTACTTC. Translation: CASRQGAKNIQYF.

This clonotype was observed a handful of times. The rearrangement links TRBV20-1 to TRBJ2-7, with TRBD1 matching over 7 bases. The CDR3 contains 14 residues. J was trimmed by 1 base and V by 6 bases; bases with no gene match: 9. The germline V gene has CDR1 DFQATT and CDR2 SNEGSKA (reference sequence). The chain's CDR3 is CSAHDRAFSYEQYF. CDR3 DNA: TGCAGTGCCCACGACAGGGCTTTTTCCTACGAGCAGTACTTC.

This clonotype showed up just a few times. This chain joins TRBV6-1 and TRBJ2-3, with D possibly TRBD1 on 5 matching bases. With 4 bases removed from V and 6 bases from J, the gap between germline ends came to 14 bases. CDR3 size: 14 residues. From germline, CDR1 is MNHNS and CDR2 SASEGT. CDR3 sequence (DNA): TGTGCCAGCAGTGGGCCTAGGGGCCCCGATACGCAGTATTTT. Protein: CASSGPRGPDTQYF.

This clonotype was recorded at least ten times. The V call is TRBV20-1, the J call TRBJ1-4, with D maybe TRBD1 (5 bases). The V end lost 0 bases, the J end lost 0 bases, and 11 bases lay between the germline ends. There are 16 residues in the CDR3. CDR1 is DFQATT, CDR2 SNEGSKA, per germline (reference sequence). The CDR3 DNA follows: TGCAGTGCTAGAGATTCGAGACAGCCAACTAATGAAAAACTGTTTTTT. The encoded protein is CSARDSRQPTNEKLFF.

V gene TRBV4-3 combines with J gene TRBJ2-3; 7 bases match TRBD2. With V trimmed by 0 bases and J by 6 bases, 6 bases remained unmatched. The CDR3 has 15 amino acids. Germline V gene sequence: CDR1 LGHNA, CDR2 YSLEER. The CDR3 here is CASSQDPGGADTQYF. CDR3 DNA: TGCGCCAGCAGCCAAGATCCGGGGGGAGCGGATACGCAGTATTTT.

This clonotype was seen ten or more times. The chain employs TRBV29-1 and TRBJ2-1, with D tentatively TRBD1 or TRBD2 (5 bases each). CDR1 SQVTM and CDR2 ANQGSEA come from the germline V gene. The V end was cut by 0 bases, the J end by 7 bases, with 10 bases between. CDR3 length equals 13 residues. CDR3 loop: CSVEEEAGNEQFF. DNA of the CDR3: TGCAGCGTTGAAGAGGAGGCAGGGAATGAGCAGTTCTTC.

This clonotype came up a few times. This sequence joins TRBV7-9 and TRBJ2-1; a weak D match, TRBD1 (6 bases). The germline V gene encodes CDR1 SEHNR and CDR2 FQNEAQ (reference sequence). CDR3 length equals 15 residues. Deletions cut 7 bases from V and 2 bases from J, with 15 bases between. In DNA form, the CDR3 reads TGTGCCAGCACCCCAGGGGTGGGGACCTACAATGAGCAGTTCTTC. This encodes CASTPGVGTYNEQFF.

The gene calls are TRBV7-2 and TRBJ2-5, with D perhaps matching TRBD1 or TRBD2 (6 bases each). Germline CDR1 reads SGHTA; CDR2 reads FQGNSA. Trimming left V 1 base short and J 1 base short, with 10 bases between. The CDR3 is made up of 15 amino acids. The CDR3 region is CASSLGGTIQETQYF. CDR3 DNA: TGTGCCAGCAGCTTAGGCGGGACAATCCAAGAGACCCAGTACTTC.

This clonotype was recorded at least ten times. The rearrangement links TRBV15 to TRBJ1-5; TRBD1 aligns across 10 bases. Germline V lookup: CDR1 LNHNV, CDR2 YYDKDF (reference sequence). The length of the CDR3 is 15 residues. The ends lost 8 bases at V and 5 bases at J; junction bases unmatched: 9. CDR3 sequence (DNA): TGTGCCACCCGTGTGGACAGGGGGGGTGATCAGCCCCAGCATTTT. As protein: CATRVDRGGDQPQHF.

This clonotype has just a few counts. This sequence joins TRBV28 and TRBJ2-7; D gene ambiguous. V shed 7 bases and J shed 4 bases, with 8 bases lying between them. CDR3 length: 11 amino acids. Looked up from germline, CDR1 is MDHEN and CDR2 is SYDVKM. The CDR3 DNA follows: TGTGCCAGCACCAACCGTTACGAGCAGTACTTC. It translates to CASTNRYEQYF.

This clonotype was seen a few times. The chain joins TRBV4-2 to TRBJ2-7, with D hard to call. The ends were cut back, 1 base at V and 2 bases at J, with 9 bases in the middle. The CDR3 is 14 residues long. Germline CDR1 and CDR2: LGHNA and YNFKEQ. CDR3 in amino acids: CASSQGAFPYEQYF. CDR3 DNA: TGTGCCAGCAGCCAAGGAGCTTTCCCCTACGAGCAGTACTTC.

Ten or more counts support this clonotype. The rearrangement uses TRBV27 and TRBJ1-2; 8 bases agree with TRBD1. J was trimmed by 5 bases and V by 4 bases; bases with no gene match: 9. CDR3 length: 15 residues. Germline values: CDR1 MNHEY, CDR2 SMNVEV (reference sequence). The CDR3 sequence is CASSSGTGQGYGYTF. In nucleotides, the CDR3 is TGTGCCAGCAGTTCAGGGACAGGCCAAGGGTATGGCTACACCTTC.

The chain couples TRBV7-2 to TRBJ2-1; TRBD1 is a possible D gene (5 bases). Germline CDR1 and CDR2: SGHTA and FQGNSA. The CDR3 spans 14 residues. Trimming removed 3 bases from V and 7 bases from J, with 13 bases in between. The CDR3 protein is CASSFEQTANEQFF. In nucleotides, the CDR3 is TGTGCCAGCAGCTTTGAGCAGACAGCAAATGAGCAGTTCTTC.

This clonotype was seen once. This chain joins TRBV29-1 and TRBJ2-1, with 7 positions matching TRBD2. In germline, CDR1 is SQVTM, CDR2 ANQGSEA. V was pared by 6 bases and J by 9 bases, with 11 bases of the junction left unmatched. The CDR3 is 13 amino acids. The CDR3 sequence is CSVRGSVLSEQFF. CDR3 sequence (DNA): TGCAGCGTGCGCGGGAGCGTCTTAAGTGAGCAGTTCTTC.

In its sample, this clonotype was seen a few times. The chain employs TRBV10-3 and TRBJ2-7; TRBD2 matches 7 bases. The CDR3 totals 16 residues. Trimming removed 0 bases from V and 3 bases from J; junction bases left unmatched: 8. Germline-derived CDR1 and CDR2 are ENHRY and SYGVKD. CDR3 sequence: CAISESGRETLYEQYF. CDR3 nucleotides: TGTGCCATCAGTGAGTCAGGGCGGGAGACCCTCTACGAGCAGTACTTC.

The chain has TRBV7-2 and TRBJ2-5; TRBD1 might be the D (5 bases). Trimming left V 4 bases short and J 4 bases short, with 22 bases between. Germline-derived CDR1 and CDR2 are SGHTA and FQGNSA. The CDR3 contains 17 residues. The CDR3 spells CASSSTKGLGKRETQYF. DNA for the CDR3: TGTGCCAGCAGCTCCACTAAGGGGCTCGGCAAAAGAGAGACCCAGTACTTC.

This rearrangement joins TRBV6-2 or TRBV6-3 to TRBJ2-1; D perhaps matches TRBD1 (5 bases). V was trimmed by 6 bases and J by 4 bases, leaving 16 bases between them. The germline V gene has CDR1 MNHEY and CDR2 SVGEGT. This CDR3 has 15 residues. CDR3 DNA: TGTGCCAGCAGCCGCACTTTGGGGCAATACAATGAGCAGTTCTTC. This gives the protein CASSRTLGQYNEQFF.

This clonotype has a handful of counts. The chain links TRBV5-4 to TRBJ1-1; D is possibly TRBD1 (6 bases). V dropped 0 bases and J dropped 1 base, with 13 bases sitting between them. The germline V gene encodes CDR1 SGHNT and CDR2 YYREEE (reference sequence). The CDR3 loop spans 16 amino acids. CDR3 residues: CASSLEGGPRNTEAFF. The CDR3 coding sequence is TGTGCCAGCAGCTTGGAGGGGGGCCCCAGGAACACTGAAGCTTTCTTT.

This chain links TRBV7-2 with TRBJ2-5; weak D call: TRBD1 (5 bases). V lost 5 bases and J lost 1, with 14 bases in between. Germline CDR1 and CDR2: SGHTA and FQGNSA. The CDR3 has 15 amino acids. The chain's CDR3 is CASSPQTAPQETQYF. The CDR3 DNA follows: TGTGCCAGCAGCCCTCAGACAGCCCCCCAAGAGACCCAGTACTTC.

This clonotype has only one observation. V usage is TRBV5-1 and J usage is TRBJ2-3; a possible D gene is TRBD1 (6 bases). V lost 4 bases, J lost 5 bases, and 11 bases lay in between. This CDR3 is built from 13 residues. From germline, CDR1 is SGHRS and CDR2 YFSETQ. CDR3 in DNA: TGCGCCAGCAGCGGGGGCGGAAGAGATACGCAGTATTTT. This encodes CASSGGGRDTQYF.

This clonotype was detected only a few times. The chain uses TRBV29-1 and TRBJ2-2; the match to TRBD1 covers 12 bases. This CDR3 region has 16 residues. After removal of 6 bases from V and 5 bases from J, the junction contained 10 bases not matched to a gene. In germline, CDR1 is SQVTM, CDR2 ANQGSEA. The CDR3 spells CSVPGQGALGTGELFF. Here the CDR3 DNA reads TGCAGCGTCCCGGGACAGGGGGCCCTGGGGACCGGGGAGCTGTTTTTT.

This clonotype was recorded at least ten times. The chain uses TRBV12-3 or TRBV12-4 and TRBJ2-3, with 14 bases lining up with TRBD2. V shed 5 bases and J 6 bases; nucleotides not matched to a gene: 7. This CDR3 is built from 16 residues. CDR3 sequence (DNA): TGTGCCAGCAGTATCGGACTAGCGGGAGGTGGTGATACGCAGTATTTT. Protein sequence: CASSIGLAGGGDTQYF.

This clonotype was detected a few times. The chain links TRBV20-1 to TRBJ2-1; TRBD1 or TRBD2 may be the D gene (6 bases each). V shed 6 bases and J shed 4 bases, with 16 bases lying between them. Germline values: CDR1 DFQATT, CDR2 SNEGSKA (reference sequence). The CDR3 contains 14 residues. CDR3 nucleotides: TGCAGTGCGGAACCGGGGGCCCTATACAATGAGCAGTTCTTC. Amino acids: CSAEPGALYNEQFF.

At least ten counts were recorded for this clonotype. The chain uses TRBV5-1 and TRBJ2-2; D gene unclear. In germline, CDR1 is SGHRS, CDR2 YFSETQ. Trimming stripped 3 bases from V and 1 base from J, with 10 bases between. This CDR3 region has 15 residues. Written as DNA, the CDR3 is TGCGCCAGCAGCTCGGACGGAATGAACACCGGGGAGCTGTTTTTT. Amino acids: CASSSDGMNTGELFF. The variable domain in full, with the rest retrieved from reference TRBV5-1 and TRBJ2-2, is KAGVTQTPRYLIKTRGQQVTLSCSPISGHRSVSWYQQTPGQGLQFLFEYFSETQRNKGNFPGRFSGRQFSNSRSEMNVSTLELGDSALYLCASSSDGMNTGELFFGEGSRLTVL.

This clonotype appeared a few times. The V gene is TRBV27, the J gene TRBJ2-7; tentatively, D is TRBD1 (5 bases). Germline assignment: CDR1 MNHEY and CDR2 SMNVEV (reference sequence). V was clipped by 3 bases and J by 5 bases, with 14 bases between them. This CDR3 has 14 residues. The CDR3 spells CASSFLPGFHEQYF. DNA of the CDR3: TGTGCCAGCAGTTTCCTTCCAGGGTTCCACGAGCAGTACTTC.

This clonotype was detected many times. The chain links TRBV12-3 or TRBV12-4 to TRBJ2-2; 10 nucleotides line up with TRBD2. This CDR3 has 15 amino acids. The trim removed 6 bases at V and 0 bases at J, leaving 1 base unmatched. The CDR3 DNA is TGTGCCAGCAGACTAGCGGGAACGAACACCGGGGAGCTGTTTTTT. It specifies CASRLAGTNTGELFF.

This clonotype occurred a few times. This chain uses TRBV20-1 with TRBJ2-3; D gene ambiguous. Per the germline V gene, CDR1 is DFQATT and CDR2 is SNEGSKA (reference sequence). The V end lost 5 bases, the J end lost 1 base, and 7 bases lay between the germline ends. CDR3 length: 12 residues. The CDR3 loop is CSAENRTDTQYF. DNA for the CDR3: TGCAGTGCTGAAAACCGCACAGATACGCAGTATTTT.

This clonotype has only a few counts. V usage is TRBV25-1 and J usage is TRBJ2-4; D unclear. This CDR3 comprises 15 residues. The V and J ends lost 1 base and 4 bases respectively, with 11 bases between them. CDR1 and CDR2 from the germline V gene are MGHDK and SYGVNS. The CDR3 loop is CASSEFRSDKNIQYF. Written as DNA, the CDR3 is TGTGCCAGCAGTGAATTCAGGAGTGATAAAAACATTCAGTACTTC.